These 5 T cell receptor beta chains share one sample of origin, sequenced in a study of shared T cell receptors in the human thymus. Profiled with immunoSEQ multiplex PCR; TCRdb holds only in-frame clones, not every one. The data hold 63,000 or so clones, with roughly 96% observed a single time. Specimen: thymocytes. The receptor set was obtained from a human donor.

This rearrangement joins TRBV5-6 to TRBJ2-5; TRBD2 is a possible D gene (6 bases). This CDR3 spans 16 amino acids. V gave up 4 bases and J gave up 2 bases, with 18 bases separating them. Germline V gene lookup returns CDR1 SGHDT and CDR2 YYEEEE. The CDR3 loop is CASSLVVREHQETQYF. The CDR3 nucleotides read TGTGCCAGCAGCCTCGTCGTTCGGGAGCATCAAGAGACCCAGTACTTC.

This chain connects TRBV7-8 to TRBJ2-6; D is perhaps TRBD2 (6 bases). The CDR3 loop spans 17 amino acids. Germline V gene sequence: CDR1 SGHVS, CDR2 FQNEAQ. V was cut by 2 bases and J by 4 bases, with 15 bases left in between. CDR3 residues: CASSLKRRGAGANVLTF. In DNA form, the CDR3 reads TGTGCCAGCAGCTTAAAGAGGAGGGGAGCGGGGGCCAACGTCCTGACTTTC.

The chain combines TRBV5-1 with TRBJ2-7, with 9 bases that match TRBD2. CDR1 is SGHRS, CDR2 YFSETQ, per germline. With V trimmed by 0 bases and J by 2 bases, 6 bases remained unmatched. This CDR3 has 16 amino acids. The CDR3 loop reads CASSLVVLAGAYEQYF. DNA for the CDR3: TGCGCCAGCAGCTTGGTTGTATTAGCGGGGGCCTACGAGCAGTACTTC.

The chain couples TRBV29-1 to TRBJ1-3; D unresolved. Trimming took 4 bases from V and 4 from J, leaving 14 bases between them. The CDR3 consists of 14 residues. Germline CDR1 and CDR2: SQVTM and ANQGSEA. In nucleotides, the CDR3 is TGCAGCGTTGTCTTGTCCCCAAAGGGAAACACCATATATTTT. This sequence encodes CSVVLSPKGNTIYF. The full variable domain, rest sourced from reference TRBV29-1 and TRBJ1-3, is SAVISQKPSRDICQRGTSLTIQCQVDSQVTMMFWYRQQPGQSLTLIATANQGSEATYESGFVIDKFPISRPNLTFSTLTVSNMSPEDSSIYLCSVVLSPKGNTIYFGEGSWLTVV.

The chain carries TRBV4-2 and TRBJ2-3, with D unresolved. There are 15 residues in the CDR3. Germline V gene lookup returns CDR1 LGHNA and CDR2 YNFKEQ. The V and J ends lost 1 base and 0 bases respectively, with 8 bases between them. CDR3 coding DNA: TGTGCCAGCAGCCAAGGGGCTCGGAGCACAGATACGCAGTATTTT. Its translation: CASSQGARSTDTQYF.